The clone carrying this TCR beta chain has just one count. Antigen: not known. The sample comes from a study of T cell responses to AZD1222 COVID-19 vaccine. Assay: immunoSEQ multiplex PCR; the TCRdb copy retains only in-frame clones and omits some. This sample has about 79,000 clones, with around four fifths found just once. Study observations and caveats: Repertoire sampling occurred only after the peak T cell response. Possibly, clonal diversity was underestimated; donors were largely white British and included more females. Nearly half of spike-specific TCRs reportedly target variant regions that are unmutated in the B.1.351 and B.1.1.7 variants.

Per the germline V gene, CDR1 is LGHNA and CDR2 is YNFKEQ. The CDR3 loop spans 16 amino acids. Trimming took 2 bases from V and 3 from J, leaving 15 bases between them. Source: peripheral blood, taken 28 days after the second AZD1222 dose. This TCR was sampled from an adult who received the AZD1222 COVID-19 vaccine. The chain combines TRBV4-2 with TRBJ2-3; possibly TRBD2 for D (5 bases). The CDR3 bases are TGTGCCAGCAGCCAATCTTCTGGGGAGCTAACAGATACGCAGTATTTT. The encoded protein is CASSQSSGELTDTQYF.